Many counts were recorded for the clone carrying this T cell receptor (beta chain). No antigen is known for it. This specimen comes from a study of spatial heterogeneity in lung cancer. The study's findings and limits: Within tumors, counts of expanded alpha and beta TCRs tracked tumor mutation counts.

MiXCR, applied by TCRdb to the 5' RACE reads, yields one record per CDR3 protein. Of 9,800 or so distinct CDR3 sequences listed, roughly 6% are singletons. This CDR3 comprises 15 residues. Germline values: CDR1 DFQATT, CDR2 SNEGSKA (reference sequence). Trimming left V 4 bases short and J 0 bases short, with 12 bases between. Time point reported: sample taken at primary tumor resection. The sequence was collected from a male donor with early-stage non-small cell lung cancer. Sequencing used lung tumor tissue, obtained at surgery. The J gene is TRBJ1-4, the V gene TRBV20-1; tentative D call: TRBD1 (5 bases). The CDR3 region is CSATVDSATNEKLFF. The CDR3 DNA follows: TGCAGTGCTACCGTTGACAGCGCAACTAATGAAAAACTGTTTTTT.